These 22 T cell receptor beta chains originate from one sample sequenced in a study of graft-versus-host responses after intestinal transplantation. Clones were read by immunoSEQ multiplex PCR, and TCRdb kept only the in-frame ones, dropping some. This sample yields approximately 18,000 clones, of which around three quarters are seen a single time; 7.8% belongs to the top ten. Once graft tissue had been processed, intraepithelial and lamina propria lymphocytes were released. This material consisted of ileum tissue, taken approximately 61 weeks after intestinal transplant. The receptors were gathered from a human patient who received an intestinal transplant, so some T cells may come from the graft donor.

This chain uses TRBV5-7 with TRBJ1-1; TRBD1 is a possible D gene (6 bases). TRBV5-7 is filed as an ORF, its function uncertain. Trimming took off 1 base at V and 0 bases at J, with 22 bases between the two ends. The CDR3 covers 19 residues. The CDR3 protein is CASSLSPGRGGIMNTEAFF. CDR3 sequence (DNA): TGTGCCAGCAGCTTGAGCCCCGGCCGAGGGGGTATAATGAACACTGAAGCTTTCTTT.

V usage is TRBV9 and J usage is TRBJ1-5, with D possibly TRBD1 on 6 matching bases. Germline CDR1 is SGDLS and CDR2 is YYNGEE. CDR3 length: 14 amino acids. V lost 0 bases, J lost 3 bases, and 7 bases lay in between. The CDR3 reads CASSVGTVNQPQHF. CDR3 bases: TGTGCCAGCAGCGTAGGGACAGTCAATCAGCCCCAGCATTTT.

The chain couples TRBV5-4 to TRBJ2-1; D uncertain. The V end was cut by 5 bases, the J end by 7 bases, with 10 bases between. Germline CDR1 is SGHNT and CDR2 is YYREEE (reference sequence). The CDR3 contains 12 residues. CDR3 in DNA: TGTGCCAGCAGACCAGACGGGAATGAGCAGTTCTTC. Amino acids: CASRPDGNEQFF.

The V and J genes are TRBV18 and TRBJ1-1; D is uncertain. The CDR3 contains 15 residues. The V end was cut by 6 bases, the J end by 1 base, with 15 bases between. CDR1 is KGHSH and CDR2 is LQKENI in the germline V gene. The CDR3 DNA sequence: TGTGCCAGCTCCCCCCCCGGGGTGGCGAACACTGAAGCTTTCTTT. Amino acid sequence: CASSPPGVANTEAFF.

The chain links TRBV18 to TRBJ2-5; unclear D gene. Germline CDR1 is KGHSH and CDR2 is LQKENI. This CDR3 spans 11 amino acids. V was cut by 3 bases and J by 5 bases, with 4 bases left in between. CDR3 region: CASSPGETQYF. In DNA form, the CDR3 reads TGTGCCAGCTCACCGGGGGAGACCCAGTACTTC.

This chain connects TRBV4-1 to TRBJ2-7, with 9 bases that match TRBD1. V shed 3 bases and J 2 bases; nucleotides not matched to a gene: 2. The germline CDR1 and CDR2 sequences are MGHRA and YSYEKL. CDR3 length equals 14 residues. The CDR3 here is CASSQGQGAYEQYF. DNA of the CDR3: TGCGCCAGCAGCCAGGGACAGGGCGCCTACGAGCAGTACTTC.

The chain carries TRBV2 and TRBJ2-2; 9 bases agree with TRBD2. The CDR3 length is 15 residues. With V trimmed by 6 bases and J by 4 bases, 6 bases remained unmatched. The germline V gene encodes CDR1 SNHLY and CDR2 FYNNEI. The CDR3 region has the DNA TGTGCCAGCAGGCGAGCGGGAGGTGCCACCGGGGAGCTGTTTTTT. This gives the protein CASRRAGGATGELFF.

This rearrangement joins TRBV18 to TRBJ2-5; TRBD1 aligns across 7 bases. The J call may be incorrect, as the DNA end agrees better with TRBJ2-7. The germline V gene has CDR1 KGHSH and CDR2 LQKENI. The CDR3 sequence is 16 residues long. The CDR3 region is CASSPAQGDWSYEQYF. CDR3 bases: TGTGCCAGCTCACCAGCGCAGGGGGATTGGTCCTACGAGCAGTACTTC.

The CDR3 loop is CASSLPPGELFF. The CDR3 coding sequence is TGTGCCAGCAGCTTGCCCCCCGGGGAGCTGTTTTTT. This chain connects TRBV5-8 to TRBJ2-2; D not certain. Germline V gives CDR1 SGHTS, CDR2 YDEGEE. The CDR3 contains 12 residues. V was cut by 1 base and J by 6 bases, with 4 bases left in between.

The CDR3 DNA follows: TGTGCCAGCAGCTTGGCCCGGGGGGACAACAGTAATGAAAAACTGTTTTTT. Translation: CASSLARGDNSNEKLFF. This chain uses TRBV5-5 with TRBJ1-4, with D possibly being TRBD1 (6 bases). CDR3 length equals 17 residues. The V and J ends lost 0 bases and 4 bases respectively, with 16 bases between them. Germline CDR1 is SGHKS and CDR2 is YYEKEE (reference sequence).

This chain connects TRBV2 to TRBJ2-3; D is unresolved. CDR1 is SNHLY, CDR2 FYNNEI, per germline. The CDR3 loop spans 15 amino acids. V shed 8 bases and J shed 2 bases, with 17 bases lying between them. The CDR3: CASCRSPNPTDTQYF. Here the CDR3 DNA reads TGTGCCAGCTGTCGATCCCCGAACCCCACAGATACGCAGTATTTT.

J is TRBJ1-5 and V is TRBV7-6; 7 nucleotides agree with TRBD1. The CDR3 runs 14 residues. Germline V gene data show CDR1 as SGHVS and CDR2 as FNYEAQ. The V gene end was trimmed by 5 bases and the J gene end by 7 bases; junction bases not matched to a gene: 8. In nucleotides, the CDR3 is TGTGCCAGCAGCCCGACAGGGTCTGGGCAGCCCCAGCATTTT. Its protein product is CASSPTGSGQPQHF.

This sequence joins TRBV10-1 and TRBJ1-5; 7 bases agree with TRBD1. V trimming: 5 bases; J trimming: 3 bases; junction bases outside the gene matches: 10. Germline V lookup: CDR1 WNHNN, CDR2 SYGVQD (reference sequence). The CDR3 is 16 amino acids. In DNA form, the CDR3 reads TGCGCCAGCAGTCCTAGACAGGGCCAAGACAATCAGCCCCAGCATTTT. Its protein is CASSPRQGQDNQPQHF.

The V and J genes are TRBV21-1 and TRBJ1-4. TRBV21-1 is labeled a pseudogene. This CDR3 has 17 residues. The CDR3 DNA reads TGTGCCAGCACCCAAACGGGGTCCCGCCACTGGAATGAAAAACTGTTTTTT. Its protein product is CASTQTGSRHWNEKLFF.

CDR3 sequence: CASSPGQEREFF. Here the CDR3 DNA reads TGTGCCAGCAGCCCGGGGCAGGAACGGGAGTTCTTC. The rearrangement links TRBV7-9 to TRBJ2-1; D may be TRBD1 or TRBD2 (5 bases each). CDR3 length equals 12 residues. Germline assignment: CDR1 SEHNR and CDR2 FQNEAQ (reference sequence). Trimming removed 5 bases at V and 14 bases at J, with 16 bases between. Using reference TRBV7-9 and TRBJ2-1 for the parts outside the CDR3, the full variable domain is DTGVSQNPRHKITKRGQNVTFRCDPISEHNRLYWYRQTLGQGPEFLTYFQNEAQLEKSRLLSDRFSAERPKGSFSTLEIQRTEQGDSAMYLCASSPGQEREFFGPGTRLTVL.

V usage is TRBV15 and J usage is TRBJ2-7; tentatively, D is TRBD2 (5 bases). The CDR3 is made up of 15 amino acids. CDR1 and CDR2 from the germline V gene are LNHNV and YYDKDF (reference sequence). The V and J ends lost 0 bases and 2 bases respectively, with 11 bases between them. CDR3 loop: CATSRESSGAYEQYF. For the CDR3, the DNA is TGTGCCACCAGCAGAGAATCAAGCGGTGCCTACGAGCAGTACTTC.

The rearrangement links TRBV28 to TRBJ2-5; D is possibly TRBD2 (6 bases). CDR3 size: 15 residues. Trimming took off 6 bases at V and 3 bases at J, with 17 bases between the two ends. From germline, CDR1 is MDHEN and CDR2 SYDVKM. The CDR3 reads CASSLSGNYKETQYF. CDR3 sequence (DNA): TGTGCCAGCAGCCTTAGCGGAAACTATAAAGAGACCCAGTACTTC.

This clone was seen only a few times. The gene calls are TRBV4-3 and TRBJ2-2; no clear D gene. The V end lost 1 base, the J end lost 5 bases, and 11 bases lay between the germline ends. The CDR3 runs to 15 residues. In germline, CDR1 is LGHNA, CDR2 YSLEER. This CDR3 reads CASSQGLSKTGELFF. The CDR3 coding sequence is TGCGCCAGCAGCCAAGGATTAAGCAAGACCGGGGAGCTGTTTTTT.

V is TRBV4-3 and J is TRBJ2-7; the match to TRBD2 covers 13 bases. CDR1 is LGHNA, CDR2 YSLEER, per germline. The length of the CDR3 is 16 residues. With V trimmed by 1 base and J by 8 bases, 8 bases remained unmatched. The CDR3: CASSQGTSGSEKKQYF. CDR3 nucleotides: TGCGCCAGCAGCCAAGGGACTAGCGGGAGCGAGAAAAAGCAGTACTTC.

The rearrangement joins TRBV1 to TRBJ2-3. TRBV1 is a recognized pseudogene. The CDR3 has 14 amino acids. DNA for the CDR3: TGCACCAGCAGCCAGGGGGACCCCACAGATACGCAGTATTTT. Translation: CTSSQGDPTDTQYF.

The chain has TRBV2 and TRBJ1-1; tentatively, D is TRBD1 (6 bases). This CDR3 is 13 amino acids long. CDR1 is SNHLY and CDR2 is FYNNEI in the germline V gene. Trimming pared 10 bases from V and 1 base from J, leaving 13 bases between. The CDR3 reads CATLGHKNTEAFF. The CDR3 coding sequence is TGTGCCACTTTGGGACACAAGAACACTGAAGCTTTCTTT.

This clone was observed a handful of times. This chain connects TRBV7-2 to TRBJ2-7; D is unclear. Germline V gene sequence: CDR1 SGHTA, CDR2 FQGNSA. CDR3 length: 13 amino acids. The V end was cut by 4 bases, the J end by 3 bases, with 10 bases between. DNA for the CDR3: TGTGCCAGCAGCTCCGCGGCCTACTACGAGCAGTACTTC. Protein sequence: CASSSAAYYEQYF.